This section outlines one TCR beta chain sequence together with its context. CDR3 length: 12 amino acids. Germline CDR1 KGHSH, CDR2 LQKENI. The V end was cut by 8 bases, the J end by 3 bases, with 8 bases between. Original handling: Estimated nucleated cell counts came from reference gene primer amplification. The table came from immunoSEQ multiplex PCR; TCRdb's copy has only in-frame clones and leaves some out. That table is the source of V, J and clone size, and D and trimming were worked out from the DNA. The sample has approximately 250,000 clones; over 65% are singletons. This specimen comes from a study of blood T cell repertoires in COVID-19. Across the study: Samples came from the United States, Italy and Spain, spanning acute and convalescent COVID-19.

The J gene is TRBJ2-1, the V gene TRBV18; D might be TRBD2 (5 bases). The specimen sequenced was peripheral blood. The sequence derives from a man aged 55 to 70 who had recovered from COVID-19. The CDR3 sequence: CASARDYNEQFF. CDR3 DNA sequence: TGTGCCAGCGCCCGGGACTACAATGAGCAGTTCTTC.